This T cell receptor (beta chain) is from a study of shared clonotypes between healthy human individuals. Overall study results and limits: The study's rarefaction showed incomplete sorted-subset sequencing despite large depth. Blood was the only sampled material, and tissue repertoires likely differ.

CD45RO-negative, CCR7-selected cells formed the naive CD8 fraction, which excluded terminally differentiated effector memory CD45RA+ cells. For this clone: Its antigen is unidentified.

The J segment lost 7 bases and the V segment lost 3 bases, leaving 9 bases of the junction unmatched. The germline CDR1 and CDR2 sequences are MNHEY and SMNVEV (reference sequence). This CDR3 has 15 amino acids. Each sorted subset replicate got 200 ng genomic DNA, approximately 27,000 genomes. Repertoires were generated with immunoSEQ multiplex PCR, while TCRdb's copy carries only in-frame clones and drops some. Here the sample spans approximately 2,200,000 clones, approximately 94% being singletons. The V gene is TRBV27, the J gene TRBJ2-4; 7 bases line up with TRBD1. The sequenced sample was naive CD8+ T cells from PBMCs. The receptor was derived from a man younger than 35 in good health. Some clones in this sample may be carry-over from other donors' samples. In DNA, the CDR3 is TGTGCCAGCAGTTTCTCCGGACAGGCGGGTAACATTCAGTACTTC. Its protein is CASSFSGQAGNIQYF.